The 21 T cell receptor beta chains reported below all come from one sample, sequenced in a study of T cell responses to AZD1222 COVID-19 vaccine. Libraries were prepared by immunoSEQ multiplex PCR; TCRdb keeps only in-frame clonotypes and omits some of them. The sample consists of 100,000 to 150,000 clones, 90% of them appearing once. The sample was peripheral blood, taken on day 0 of MenACWY control vaccination. All receptors come from an adult in good health.

V gene TRBV7-6 combines with J gene TRBJ1-1, with a possible D match to TRBD1 (5 bases). CDR3 size: 13 residues. The germline gives CDR1 SGHVS, CDR2 FNYEAQ. V lost 1 base and J 8 bases, leaving 11 bases between the germline ends. The CDR3 spells CASSLGQRREAFF. DNA of the CDR3: TGTGCCAGCAGCTTAGGACAGCGTCGCGAAGCTTTCTTT.

This clone occurred a few times. The chain recombines TRBV5-5 with TRBJ1-1; D uncertain. Germline values: CDR1 SGHKS, CDR2 YYEKEE (reference sequence). This CDR3 has 15 amino acids. V lost 0 bases and J 5 bases, leaving 14 bases between the germline ends. The CDR3 DNA reads as TGTGCCAGCAGCTTGGCTTGGCGGGGTAAAACTGAAGCTTTCTTT. Amino acids: CASSLAWRGKTEAFF.

The chain carries TRBV4-2 and TRBJ2-5, with TRBD1 matching over 7 bases. The germline gives CDR1 LGHNA, CDR2 YNFKEQ. Unmatched junction bases numbered 11, after V lost 6 bases and J lost 7 bases. The CDR3 is 14 amino acids. The CDR3 DNA reads as TGTGCCAGCAGAGACCCAGGGGGAAGGGGGACCCAGTACTTC. Its translation is CASRDPGGRGTQYF.

This rearrangement joins TRBV12-3 or TRBV12-4 to TRBJ1-4; D gene ambiguous. The V and J ends lost 3 bases and 8 bases respectively, with 7 bases between them. The CDR3 has 12 residues. CDR3 sequence (DNA): TGTGCCAGCAGTTTGTTCGGGGAAAAACTGTTTTTT. It codes for CASSLFGEKLFF.

V usage is TRBV15 and J usage is TRBJ2-1, with 10 nucleotides matching TRBD1. The CDR3 spans 14 residues. The V segment lost 3 bases and the J segment 8 bases; nucleotides outside the gene matches: 4. Germline V lookup: CDR1 LNHNV, CDR2 YYDKDF (reference sequence). CDR3 residues: CATSRGQGWDEQFF. As DNA, the CDR3 is TGTGCCACCAGCAGGGGACAGGGGTGGGATGAGCAGTTCTTC.

This chain uses TRBV7-2 with TRBJ2-6; D gene ambiguous. The length of the CDR3 is 17 residues. Germline V CDR1 and CDR2: SGHTA, FQGNSA. Between the trimmed V and J ends, which lost 1 base and 0 bases, there was a span of 10 bases. CDR3 loop: CASSLGVRPSGANVLTF. CDR3 nucleotides: TGTGCCAGCAGCTTAGGGGTCCGGCCCTCTGGGGCCAACGTCCTGACTTTC.

This chain uses TRBV21-1 with TRBJ2-1; TRBD1 reflects the table's D call only, with no check against the DNA. TRBV21-1 is listed as a pseudogene. This CDR3 has 17 residues. CDR3 in DNA: TGTGCCAGTTGCCGGGACAGGGGAAAGGGTTCCTACAATGAGCAGTTCTTC. It encodes CASCRDRGKGSYNEQFF.

V usage is TRBV19 and J usage is TRBJ2-7, with a weak D call TRBD2 (5 bases). V was pared by 7 bases and J by 9 bases, with 19 bases between. CDR1 and CDR2 (germline): LNHDA, SQIVND (reference sequence). CDR3 length: 13 amino acids. In DNA, the CDR3 is TGTGCCAGTACCCCCGGAGGAGACTATGGGCAGTACTTC. It translates to CASTPGGDYGQYF.

The V call is TRBV28, the J call TRBJ1-5; D gene uncertain. Trimming left V 0 bases short and J 0 bases short, with 6 bases between. Germline CDR1 is MDHEN and CDR2 is SYDVKM. The CDR3 length is 15 residues. Here the CDR3 reads CASSLWSDSNQPQHF. CDR3 sequence (DNA): TGTGCCAGCAGTTTATGGAGCGATAGCAATCAGCCCCAGCATTTT.

The rearrangement joins TRBV19 to TRBJ2-1; TRBD1 is a possible D gene (5 bases). CDR1 LNHDA and CDR2 SQIVND come from the germline V gene (reference sequence). Trimming removed 5 bases at V and 4 bases at J, with 9 bases between. The CDR3 is made up of 13 amino acids. CDR3 nucleotide sequence: TGTGCCAGTAGTTGGACACTATACAATGAGCAGTTCTTC. Translating it yields CASSWTLYNEQFF.

The rearrangement joins TRBV15 to TRBJ1-2, with TRBD1 identical over 9 bases. J was trimmed by 10 bases and V by 6 bases; bases with no gene match: 12. Germline lookup yields CDR1 LNHNV and CDR2 YYDKDF (reference sequence). The CDR3 is made up of 14 amino acids. Here the CDR3 reads CATRTGGTGKVYTF. CDR3 DNA sequence: TGTGCCACCAGAACTGGGGGGACAGGGAAGGTCTACACCTTC.

This chain joins TRBV28 and TRBJ2-5; the D gene could be TRBD1 or TRBD2 (6 bases each). Deletions cut 7 bases from V and 5 bases from J, with 32 bases between. Germline V gene sequence: CDR1 MDHEN, CDR2 SYDVKM. This CDR3 has 19 residues. The CDR3 loop is CASISPVGGRGEGGETQYF. For the CDR3, the DNA is TGTGCCAGCATCTCTCCCGTGGGCGGCAGGGGCGAAGGGGGGGAGACCCAGTACTTC.

The rearrangement joins TRBV29-1 to TRBJ1-5; D is possibly TRBD1 (6 bases). Germline assignment: CDR1 SQVTM and CDR2 ANQGSEA. This CDR3 is 13 amino acids long. Trimming stripped 4 bases from V and 6 bases from J, with 13 bases between. DNA for the CDR3: TGCAGCGTTGCTAGGGGGGGTGGTCAGCCCCAGCATTTT. Amino acids: CSVARGGGQPQHF.

In this sample, this clone turned up once. The chain employs TRBV5-1 and TRBJ2-7; 9 nucleotides agree with TRBD1. J was trimmed by 7 bases and V by 5 bases; bases with no gene match: 7. Germline CDR1 is SGHRS and CDR2 is YFSETQ. This CDR3 has 13 residues. The CDR3 bases are TGCGCCAGCAGGGTAGGACAGGGGCTTGAGCAGTACTTC. This codes for CASRVGQGLEQYF.

V gene TRBV18 combines with J gene TRBJ2-4; 9 bases map to TRBD1. V shed 6 bases, J shed 5 bases, and the junction held 11 bases outside the gene matches. Germline values: CDR1 KGHSH, CDR2 LQKENI. This CDR3 region has 16 residues. CDR3 DNA sequence: TGTGCCAGCTCCCCCCTGGGACAGGGTAGCCAAAACATTCAGTACTTC. Translated: CASSPLGQGSQNIQYF.

The chain uses TRBV4-1 and TRBJ2-1; 8 nucleotides align to TRBD1. Trimming took 0 bases from V and 5 from J; bases not matched to a gene: 6. Germline V gene sequence: CDR1 MGHRA, CDR2 YSYEKL. The CDR3 runs 16 residues. The CDR3 loop reads CASSQELQGGDNEQFF. In nucleotides, the CDR3 is TGCGCCAGCAGCCAAGAACTACAGGGGGGAGACAATGAGCAGTTCTTC.

The chain has TRBV7-9 and TRBJ2-3, with D perhaps given as TRBD1 or TRBD2 (6 bases each). This CDR3 spans 15 amino acids. Trimming took off 4 bases at V and 2 bases at J, with 13 bases between the two ends. Germline CDR1 and CDR2: SEHNR and FQNEAQ (reference sequence). The CDR3 loop reads CASSWSGATTDTQYF. Here the CDR3 DNA reads TGTGCCAGCAGCTGGTCGGGGGCTACCACAGATACGCAGTATTTT.

This chain connects TRBV18 to TRBJ2-5; D gene uncertain. This CDR3 contains 14 residues. The V gene lost 1 base and the J gene lost 1 base, with 7 bases spanning the gap. Germline V gene sequence: CDR1 KGHSH, CDR2 LQKENI. The CDR3 here is CASSPRSAQETQYF. DNA of the CDR3: TGTGCCAGCTCACCACGAAGCGCCCAAGAGACCCAGTACTTC.

The V call is TRBV9, the J call TRBJ2-2; D is undetermined. The CDR3 is 13 residues long. Germline V CDR1 and CDR2: SGDLS, YYNGEE. The germline V and J ends were trimmed by 3 bases and 0 bases, with 3 bases remaining between them. The chain's CDR3 is CASSGTNTGELFF. DNA of the CDR3: TGTGCCAGCAGCGGAACGAACACCGGGGAGCTGTTTTTT.

The chain uses TRBV29-1 and TRBJ2-2, with 8 nucleotides matching TRBD1. Germline CDR1 reads SQVTM; CDR2 reads ANQGSEA. V lost 4 bases to trimming and J lost 4 bases; unmatched junction nucleotides: 2. CDR3 length: 13 residues. CDR3 nucleotides: TGCAGCGTTGGGGACAGGACCACCGGGGAGCTGTTTTTT. Protein product: CSVGDRTTGELFF.

The CDR3 bases are TGTGCCAGTAGTATAGGAGTTAGCGGGATCATCAATGAGCAGTTCTTC. Amino acid sequence: CASSIGVSGIINEQFF. This chain links TRBV19 with TRBJ2-1; TRBD2 aligns across 8 bases. Germline V lookup: CDR1 LNHDA, CDR2 SQIVND (reference sequence). CDR3 length: 16 residues. V lost 1 base to trimming and J lost 6 bases; unmatched junction nucleotides: 8.